This T cell receptor beta chain was sequenced for a study of cytomegalovirus exposure and HLA in healthy donors. As for the study in general: Early on, a data release was issued that held roughly 80 million unique TCRs from HLA-typed donors. Overall study findings and caveats: When a later analysis compared HLA-associated TCR beta chains with equally common others, the HLA-associated chains turned out to be more clonally expanded and to have lower generation probabilities. Follow-up analysis later connected one missense variant in DCLRE1C with trimming of TCR beta V- and J-genes.

This CDR3 contains 15 residues. The germline V and J ends were trimmed by 6 bases and 9 bases, with 23 bases remaining between them. Germline V gene lookup returns CDR1 SNHLY and CDR2 FYNNEI. The PCR employed 60 Vbeta primers together with 13 Jbeta primers. TCRdb's table, derived via immunoSEQ multiplex PCR, lists solely in-frame clones and lacks some. The table has some 170,000 clones, approximately 72% seen once. This clone was detected only once. Antigen unknown. Healthy people donating bone marrow made up the donors. The sequence was obtained from a human donor in good health. This rearrangement joins TRBV2 to TRBJ2-5, with D possibly TRBD2 on 7 matching bases. Sample: PBMCs. The CDR3 is CASSLEGGPRQAQYF. CDR3 coding DNA: TGTGCCAGCAGCCTGGAGGGGGGGCCCCGTCAGGCCCAGTACTTC.